The source of this TCR beta chain is a study of response to subunit inactivated influenza vaccine. The germline V gene has CDR1 SGHDT and CDR2 YYEEEE. The junction had 4 bases not matched to a gene; V was cut back by 3 bases and J by 0 bases. This CDR3 region has 15 residues. In regard to this clonotype: As yet, its antigen is unknown. A read error is likely, as this CDR3 ends without the conserved phenylalanine or tryptophan.

Regarding the study as a whole: Authors suggested that a seasonal influenza vaccination recruits few new T cells each time.

TCRdb processed the RT-PCR reads anew with MiXCR; each CDR3 protein has one entry. The table has roughly 520,000 distinct CDR3 sequences, less than 30% seen once. The chain carries TRBV5-6 and TRBJ2-3; 7 bases match TRBD2. This TCR came from a man in his fifties or sixties who received an inactivated influenza vaccine. The input for sequencing was CD4+ T cells sorted from PBMCs, taken 5 days after vaccination. CDR3 sequence (DNA): TGTGCCAGCAGCTGGGGGGGAGGGAGCACAGATACGCAGTATCTT. Translating it yields CASSWGGGSTDTQYL.